A single sample is the source of the 23 T cell receptor beta chains below, sequenced in a study of cytomegalovirus exposure and HLA in healthy donors. The PCR was carried out with 60 Vbeta primers and 13 Jbeta primers. Repertoires were generated with immunoSEQ multiplex PCR, while TCRdb's copy carries only in-frame clones and drops some. This repertoire shows roughly 130,000 clones, about 80% found once; its top ten account for 5% to 6%. Sequenced material: PBMCs. All receptors come from a man aged 30 to 39 in good health and CMV-seronegative.

This clone was counted between two and nine times. This rearrangement joins TRBV6-6 to TRBJ1-2, with a tentative D call TRBD1 (5 bases). V was trimmed by 5 bases and J by 8 bases, leaving 15 bases between them. CDR3 length equals 13 residues. Germline CDR1 and CDR2: MNHNY and SVGAGI (reference sequence). CDR3 sequence (DNA): TGTGCCAGCAGTCAAAGGGGCCCTCTGGGCTACACCTTC. Its translation: CASSQRGPLGYTF.

In this sample, this clone turned up once. The rearrangement uses TRBV6-5 and TRBJ1-5; D gene unclear. This CDR3 region has 13 residues. Trimming shortened V by 6 bases and J by 10 bases, and 16 bases separated the two germline ends. Germline lookup yields CDR1 MNHEY and CDR2 SVGAGI. The CDR3 sequence is CASSRGQIEPQHF. The CDR3 DNA sequence: TGTGCCAGCAGCCGCGGCCAAATCGAACCCCAGCATTTT.

V usage is TRBV7-2 and J usage is TRBJ2-1; TRBD2 matches at 7 bases. The CDR3 consists of 17 residues. V trimming: 5 bases; J trimming: 3 bases; junction bases outside the gene matches: 13. Germline V gene lookup returns CDR1 SGHTA and CDR2 FQGNSA. The CDR3 reads CASSLGSGRDYYNEQFF. CDR3 bases: TGTGCCAGCAGCCTAGGTTCGGGGCGGGACTACTACAATGAGCAGTTCTTC.

The table lists this clone with a few counts. The V call is TRBV7-9, the J call TRBJ1-1; D remains ambiguous. The CDR3 loop spans 15 amino acids. V was shortened by 1 base and J by 5 bases, with 14 bases between the two germline ends. CDR1 is SEHNR and CDR2 is FQNEAQ in the germline V gene (reference sequence). The CDR3 DNA reads TGTGCCAGCAGCTTAGGAGGGTCGAGTAGGACTGAAGCTTTCTTT. The encoded protein is CASSLGGSSRTEAFF.

This clone showed up just once. The V and J genes are TRBV5-1 and TRBJ1-1; maybe TRBD1 (6 bases). The germline V and J ends were trimmed by 5 bases and 4 bases, with 12 bases remaining between them. CDR3 length: 13 amino acids. Germline V gene data show CDR1 as SGHRS and CDR2 as YFSETQ. Written as DNA, the CDR3 is TGCGCCAGCAGTAGGGGGTTTGGCACTGAAGCTTTCTTT. This codes for CASSRGFGTEAFF.

The chain couples TRBV28 to TRBJ1-1; D possibly corresponds to TRBD1 (5 bases). V was clipped by 11 bases and J by 5 bases, with 18 bases between them. This CDR3 has 13 amino acids. Germline CDR1 MDHEN, CDR2 SYDVKM. CDR3 region: CASFMQDNTEAFF. The CDR3 DNA reads as TGTGCCTCGTTTATGCAGGACAATACTGAAGCTTTCTTT.

Here the CDR3 DNA reads TGTGCCAGCAGTTACCCACAGGGACGGTCCTACAATGAGCAGTTCTTC. The encoded protein is CASSYPQGRSYNEQFF. This sequence joins TRBV6-6 and TRBJ2-1, with D possibly being TRBD1 (6 bases). The CDR3 is 16 amino acids. V lost 2 bases and J 1 base, leaving 12 bases between the germline ends. Germline loops: CDR1 MNHNY, CDR2 SVGAGI (reference sequence).

The chain uses TRBV5-1 and TRBJ2-1, with TRBD2 matching over 10 bases. There are 17 residues in the CDR3. Germline assignment: CDR1 SGHRS and CDR2 YFSETQ. V gave up 4 bases and J gave up 4 bases; unmatched junction bases: 11. CDR3 in DNA: TGCGCCAGCAGCAAAGCGGGAGGGCCTTCCTCTTACAATGAGCAGTTCTTC. Amino acid sequence: CASSKAGGPSSYNEQFF.

V gene TRBV28 combines with J gene TRBJ2-7; tentative D call: TRBD2 (6 bases). Germline CDR1 reads MDHEN; CDR2 reads SYDVKM. V gave up 8 bases and J gave up 1 base, with 12 bases separating them. This CDR3 has 13 amino acids. The CDR3 here is CASRNRESYEQYF. The CDR3 DNA follows: TGTGCCAGCCGAAATCGGGAGTCCTACGAGCAGTACTTC.

This chain links TRBV7-2 with TRBJ1-3; D perhaps matches TRBD1 (5 bases). CDR3 length: 18 residues. Trimming pared 2 bases from V and 0 bases from J, leaving 17 bases between. Germline V gene sequence: CDR1 SGHTA, CDR2 FQGNSA. The CDR3 region is CASSLRSGGEISGNTIYF. CDR3 sequence (DNA): TGTGCCAGCAGCTTACGGTCGGGAGGGGAGATCTCTGGAAACACCATATATTTT. Filled out from reference TRBV7-2 and TRBJ1-3, the complete variable domain reads GAGVSQSPSNKVTEKGKDVELRCDPISGHTALYWYRQSLGQGLEFLIYFQGNSAPDKSGLPSDRFSAERTGGSVSTLTIQRTQQEDSAVYLCASSLRSGGEISGNTIYFGEGSWLTVV.

The V and J genes are TRBV4-3 and TRBJ1-4; weak D call: TRBD1 (6 bases). CDR1 is LGHNA and CDR2 is YSLEER in the germline V gene. V gave up 4 bases and J gave up 7 bases, with 13 bases separating them. This CDR3 has 14 amino acids. CDR3 sequence reads: CASSRGGRPEKLFF. The CDR3 coding sequence is TGCGCCAGCAGCCGAGGGGGAAGACCTGAAAAACTGTTTTTT.

This chain uses TRBV9 with TRBJ1-1; D is uncertain. The CDR3 is 13 residues long. V dropped 0 bases and J dropped 10 bases, with 13 bases sitting between them. CDR1 and CDR2 from the germline V gene are SGDLS and YYNGEE. The CDR3 loop is CASSVETGGLAFF. CDR3 nucleotide sequence: TGTGCCAGCAGCGTAGAAACCGGAGGTTTAGCTTTCTTT.

This clone occurred a few times. The CDR3 loop is CASSRKQGANQPQHF. The CDR3 bases are TGTGCCAGCAGCCGAAAACAGGGGGCCAATCAGCCCCAGCATTTT. This chain links TRBV27 with TRBJ1-5, with 9 bases fitting TRBD1. Germline trimming cut 6 bases from V and 3 bases from J; bases unmatched to any gene: 6. Germline assignment: CDR1 MNHEY and CDR2 SMNVEV (reference sequence). There are 15 residues in the CDR3.

This clone was observed once. V and J are TRBV5-1 and TRBJ1-1; TRBD1 matches 9 bases. This CDR3 contains 15 residues. V lost 0 bases to trimming and J lost 6 bases; unmatched junction nucleotides: 6. The germline gives CDR1 SGHRS, CDR2 YFSETQ. Here the CDR3 reads CASSLVTGGFSEAFF. The CDR3 bases are TGCGCCAGCAGCTTGGTGACAGGGGGTTTTTCTGAAGCTTTCTTT.

The chain has TRBV7-9 and TRBJ1-1; a possible D gene is TRBD1 (5 bases). The V end lost 2 bases, the J end lost 3 bases, and 7 bases lay between the germline ends. CDR3 length: 13 amino acids. CDR1 and CDR2 from the germline V gene are SEHNR and FQNEAQ (reference sequence). CDR3 sequence reads: CASSLIGDTEAFF. The CDR3 region has the DNA TGTGCCAGCAGCTTAATAGGGGACACTGAAGCTTTCTTT.

This clone was recorded once. V and J are TRBV6-6 and TRBJ2-7, with D unresolved. The CDR3 contains 10 residues. From germline, CDR1 is MNHNY and CDR2 SVGAGI (reference sequence). V lost 10 bases and J 3 bases, leaving 7 bases between the germline ends. CDR3 sequence reads: CATRDYEQYF. CDR3 coding DNA: TGTGCCACCCGAGACTACGAGCAGTACTTC.

This clone has just a few counts. The J gene is TRBJ2-7, the V gene TRBV7-9, with TRBD1 matching over 7 bases. CDR3 length equals 13 residues. CDR1 is SEHNR, CDR2 FQNEAQ, per germline (reference sequence). The ends lost 3 bases at V and 6 bases at J; junction bases unmatched: 5. The CDR3 DNA is TGTGCCAGCAGCTTTCGACGGACAGGCGAGCAGTACTTC. This gives the protein CASSFRRTGEQYF.

This chain links TRBV5-1 with TRBJ2-5, with D hard to call. Deletions cut 4 bases from V and 2 bases from J, with 12 bases between. Germline V gene data show CDR1 as SGHRS and CDR2 as YFSETQ. The CDR3 has 14 amino acids. Here the CDR3 DNA reads TGCGCCAGCAGCCCCTTGAGCCTGCAAGAGACCCAGTACTTC. Its protein product is CASSPLSLQETQYF.

This chain links TRBV30 with TRBJ1-1; 7 bases align to TRBD1. Per the germline V gene, CDR1 is GTSNPN and CDR2 is SVGIG (reference sequence). This CDR3 has 14 residues. Unmatched junction bases numbered 10, after V lost 2 bases and J lost 7 bases. For the CDR3, the DNA is TGTGCCTGGAGTCTCAAGGGGGCGGGGGGTGAAGCTTTCTTT. It codes for CAWSLKGAGGEAFF.

J is TRBJ2-7 and V is TRBV19; tentatively, D is TRBD1 (5 bases). The germline V and J ends were trimmed by 3 bases and 4 bases, with 10 bases remaining between them. This CDR3 is 13 amino acids long. Germline-derived CDR1 and CDR2 are LNHDA and SQIVND (reference sequence). CDR3 amino acids: CASSMGLKYEQYF. DNA of the CDR3: TGTGCCAGTAGTATGGGGCTGAAGTACGAGCAGTACTTC.

The chain couples TRBV6-1 to TRBJ1-5; D call uncertain. The V end lost 3 bases, the J end lost 7 bases, and 10 bases lay between the germline ends. Germline values: CDR1 MNHNS, CDR2 SASEGT. This CDR3 has 13 residues. The CDR3 here is CASSDWRGQPQHF. In DNA, the CDR3 is TGTGCCAGCAGTGACTGGCGGGGACAGCCCCAGCATTTT.

In DNA form, the CDR3 reads TGTGCCAGCTCACCACAGGCAGGACAATCCTACGAGCAGTACTTC. Protein product: CASSPQAGQSYEQYF. This sequence joins TRBV18 and TRBJ2-7; D may be TRBD1 (5 bases). Trimming removed 1 base at V and 1 base at J, with 11 bases between. Germline V gives CDR1 KGHSH, CDR2 LQKENI. The CDR3 contains 15 residues. The whole variable domain, remainder taken from reference TRBV18 and TRBJ2-7, is NAGVMQNPRHLVRRRGQEARLRCSPMKGHSHVYWYRQLPEEGLKFMVYLQKENIIDESGMPKERFSAEFPKEGPSILRIQQVVRGDSAAYFCASSPQAGQSYEQYFGPGTRLTVT.

The chain couples TRBV5-1 to TRBJ2-7, with 7 bases fitting TRBD1. Germline trimming cut 4 bases from V and 3 bases from J; bases unmatched to any gene: 4. The CDR3 totals 13 residues. Germline CDR1 reads SGHRS; CDR2 reads YFSETQ. CDR3 sequence: CASSTRDSYEQYF. The CDR3 DNA reads as TGCGCCAGCAGCACCCGGGACAGCTACGAGCAGTACTTC.